These 30 T cell receptor beta chains were all obtained from the same sample, sequenced in a study of beta chain features in type 1 diabetes. TCRB transcripts that were expressed got sequenced, as all of the isolated RNA had been reverse transcribed. Sequencing used immunoSEQ multiplex PCR; TCRdb keeps in-frame clones, though not all of them. The data show a few hundred thousand clones, with over 13% seen just once and 0.019% held by the top ten. Sample: naive CD4+ T cells from blood. Every receptor here comes from a woman younger than 35 in good health.

V and J are TRBV7-9 and TRBJ2-2; 14 positions match TRBD2. The CDR3 spans 16 residues. Germline assignment: CDR1 SEHNR and CDR2 FQNEAQ (reference sequence). The V segment lost 5 bases and the J segment 7 bases; nucleotides outside the gene matches: 6. The CDR3 DNA reads TGTGCCAGCAGCAAAGGGACTAGCGGGAGCCACGGGGAGCTGTTTTTT. Its protein product is CASSKGTSGSHGELFF.

This clone was counted a few times. The rearrangement joins TRBV5-1 to TRBJ2-1; 9 bases agree with TRBD2. This CDR3 spans 16 amino acids. V was pared by 0 bases and J by 5 bases, with 6 bases of the junction left unmatched. Looked up from germline, CDR1 is SGHRS and CDR2 is YFSETQ. The CDR3 reads CASSLVAGAGDNEQFF. In DNA form, the CDR3 reads TGCGCCAGCAGCTTGGTAGCGGGGGCTGGTGACAATGAGCAGTTCTTC.

The chain links TRBV29-1 to TRBJ1-1; D is unresolved. This CDR3 is built from 12 residues. V lost 7 bases, J lost 1 base, and 10 bases lay in between. Germline loops: CDR1 SQVTM, CDR2 ANQGSEA. Here the CDR3 reads CSAGLPNTEAFF. The CDR3 DNA follows: TGCAGCGCCGGACTCCCGAACACTGAAGCTTTCTTT. The variable domain in full, completed from reference TRBV29-1 and TRBJ1-1, reads SAVISQKPSRDICQRGTSLTIQCQVDSQVTMMFWYRQQPGQSLTLIATANQGSEATYESGFVIDKFPISRPNLTFSTLTVSNMSPEDSSIYLCSAGLPNTEAFFGQGTRLTVV.

This clone occurred a few times. J is TRBJ2-1 and V is TRBV5-4, with 7 positions matching TRBD1. The J segment lost 7 bases and the V segment lost 4 bases, leaving 11 bases of the junction unmatched. CDR1 SGHNT and CDR2 YYREEE come from the germline V gene (reference sequence). The CDR3 totals 15 residues. As DNA, the CDR3 is TGTGCCAGCAGCAGCTGGACAGGTTTGGGAAATGAGCAGTTCTTC. Its protein product is CASSSWTGLGNEQFF.

Comments on this clone: A junction end diverges from the germline sequence, so it may reflect a read error. The chain links TRBV5-1 to TRBJ2-4; TRBD2 might be the D (6 bases). Looked up from germline, CDR1 is SGHRS and CDR2 is YFSETQ. The CDR3 sequence is 14 residues long. CDR3 sequence: CASSSLAGRTRGLF. The CDR3, as DNA: TGCGCCAGCAGCTCCCTGGCAGGGAGGACAAGGGGACTCTTC.

The V gene is TRBV29-1, the J gene TRBJ2-2, with 7 nucleotides matching TRBD1. The germline V gene has CDR1 SQVTM and CDR2 ANQGSEA. This CDR3 region has 15 residues. V was clipped by 3 bases and J by 1 base; unmatched bases: 5. CDR3 nucleotide sequence: TGCAGCGTTGATATGGGACAGAAGAACACCGGGGAGCTGTTTTTT. Encoded protein: CSVDMGQKNTGELFF.

The rearrangement joins TRBV30 to TRBJ2-7; maybe TRBD2 (6 bases). CDR1 and CDR2 (germline): GTSNPN, SVGIG (reference sequence). Deletions cut 5 bases from V and 5 bases from J, with 19 bases between. The CDR3 consists of 14 residues. CDR3 in DNA: TGTGCCTGGTCAAGACTAGTGGTCTTGAACGAGCAGTACTTC. Translated: CAWSRLVVLNEQYF.

This clone occurred a few times. The chain carries TRBV4-3 and TRBJ2-2; 7 nucleotides line up with TRBD1. Germline CDR1 reads LGHNA; CDR2 reads YSLEER. This CDR3 has 15 amino acids. The junction had 5 bases not matched to a gene; V was cut back by 3 bases and J by 4 bases. Here the CDR3 DNA reads TGCGCCAGCAGCCAGACGGACAGGTTCACCGGGGAGCTGTTTTTT. Translation gives CASSQTDRFTGELFF.

The chain couples TRBV30 to TRBJ1-2; 8 bases are a match to TRBD1. With V trimmed by 1 base and J by 2 bases, 0 bases remained unmatched. The germline V gene has CDR1 GTSNPN and CDR2 SVGIG (reference sequence). This CDR3 is 13 amino acids long. The DNA of the CDR3 is TGTGCCTGGAGTGGGGACAGGAACTATGGCTACACCTTC. It yields the protein CAWSGDRNYGYTF.

This clone has a handful of counts. This chain joins TRBV27 and TRBJ2-3, with 8 bases lining up with TRBD2. This CDR3 has 17 amino acids. The J segment lost 3 bases and the V segment lost 3 bases, leaving 11 bases of the junction unmatched. The germline V gene encodes CDR1 MNHEY and CDR2 SMNVEV (reference sequence). The CDR3 region is CASSFFSGTRGTDTQYF. CDR3 bases: TGTGCCAGCAGTTTCTTCTCCGGGACTAGAGGTACAGATACGCAGTATTTT.

This clone has a handful of counts. This chain links TRBV7-9 with TRBJ1-2; D is undetermined. Looked up from germline, CDR1 is SEHNR and CDR2 is FQNEAQ (reference sequence). The CDR3 has 12 amino acids. V was shortened by 5 bases and J by 4 bases, with 8 bases between the two germline ends. The CDR3 protein is CASSPDTYGYTF. CDR3 nucleotide sequence: TGTGCCAGCAGCCCTGACACCTATGGCTACACCTTC.

V is TRBV4-3 and J is TRBJ2-2, with TRBD1 identical over 8 bases. CDR3 length: 15 residues. Germline loops: CDR1 LGHNA, CDR2 YSLEER. The J segment lost 5 bases and the V segment lost 4 bases, leaving 6 bases of the junction unmatched. The CDR3 region has the DNA TGCGCCAGCAGCCCCGGACAGGGACGGACCGGGGAGCTGTTTTTT. Translation: CASSPGQGRTGELFF.

This clone came up a few times. The rearrangement joins TRBV28 to TRBJ2-5; tentatively, D is TRBD2 (6 bases). V was clipped by 3 bases and J by 7 bases, with 24 bases between them. The CDR3 is 17 amino acids. CDR1 and CDR2 from the germline V gene are MDHEN and SYDVKM. As DNA, the CDR3 is TGTGCCAGCAGTTTCGATTTCAGGACGGCGGAGGGAGGGACCCAGTACTTC. The encoded protein is CASSFDFRTAEGGTQYF.

This clone was observed a handful of times. The chain links TRBV4-2 to TRBJ2-7; 10 nucleotides match TRBD1. CDR3 length: 18 amino acids. Germline V lookup: CDR1 LGHNA, CDR2 YNFKEQ. Losses at the gene ends were 4 bases for V and 4 bases for J; bases not matched to a gene: 16. The CDR3 DNA follows: TGTGCCAGCAGCCCCCGGGACAGGGGCAACCCAATTACGTACGAGCAGTACTTC. It specifies CASSPRDRGNPITYEQYF.

This clone was seen a handful of times. The V call is TRBV4-3, the J call TRBJ2-1; 11 nucleotides line up with TRBD2. Germline loops: CDR1 LGHNA, CDR2 YSLEER. Trimming took 1 base from V and 6 from J; bases not matched to a gene: 11. The CDR3 loop spans 18 amino acids. The CDR3 sequence: CASSQVLRRTSGSNEQFF. In DNA form, the CDR3 reads TGCGCCAGCAGCCAAGTTCTAAGGAGGACTAGCGGGTCCAATGAGCAGTTCTTC.

This clone turned up a few times. The chain has TRBV6-5 and TRBJ1-1; 8 nucleotides agree with TRBD1. This CDR3 has 12 amino acids. Trimming cost V 5 bases and J 11 bases; bases outside gene matches: 7. From germline, CDR1 is MNHEY and CDR2 SVGAGI. CDR3 loop: CASSQGASTAFF. CDR3 nucleotides: TGTGCCAGCAGTCAGGGGGCATCGACGGCTTTCTTT.

The chain has TRBV4-2 and TRBJ1-2; D possibly corresponds to TRBD1 (6 bases). This CDR3 has 16 amino acids. Looked up from germline, CDR1 is LGHNA and CDR2 is YNFKEQ. V was cut by 0 bases and J by 6 bases, with 17 bases left in between. CDR3 nucleotide sequence: TGTGCCAGCAGCCAAGAAGCGACAGGATCTTGGGATGGCTACACCTTC. Translating it yields CASSQEATGSWDGYTF.

This clone was counted a few times. This chain joins TRBV6-1 and TRBJ2-1; possible D gene TRBD2, 6 bases. Germline assignment: CDR1 MNHNS and CDR2 SASEGT. Trimming took 10 bases from V and 8 from J, leaving 18 bases between them. The CDR3 is 13 amino acids. CDR3 in DNA: TGTGCCATCAGGCAGAGTCCGGGGGATGAGCAGTTCTTC. Translating it yields CAIRQSPGDEQFF.

CDR3 protein: CASSLGGRAAYEQYF. The CDR3 nucleotides read TGTGCCAGCAGCTTAGGAGGGAGAGCTGCGTACGAGCAGTACTTC. The V call is TRBV11-3, the J call TRBJ2-7, with D possibly being TRBD2 (5 bases). CDR1 and CDR2 (germline): SGHNT, YENEEA. V lost 1 base and J lost 4, with 14 bases in between. This CDR3 has 15 amino acids. The entire variable domain, with the rest obtained from reference TRBV11-3 and TRBJ2-7, is as follows: EAGVVQSPRYKIIEKKQPVAFWCNPISGHNTLYWYLQNLGQGPELLIRYENEEAVDDSQLPKDRFSAERLKGVDSTLKIQPAELGDSAVYLCASSLGGRAAYEQYFGPGTRLTVT.

CDR3 sequence (DNA): TGCAGCGTTGGGACAGGGGGTGAGTCCTATGGCTACACCTTC. This encodes CSVGTGGESYGYTF. The chain carries TRBV29-1 and TRBJ1-2; 10 bases align to TRBD1. With V trimmed by 4 bases and J by 4 bases, 6 bases remained unmatched. CDR1 and CDR2 (germline): SQVTM, ANQGSEA. The CDR3 runs to 14 residues.

The chain couples TRBV10-3 to TRBJ2-1; perhaps TRBD2 as D (5 bases). With 6 bases removed from V and 2 bases from J, the gap between germline ends came to 14 bases. Germline V gene lookup returns CDR1 ENHRY and CDR2 SYGVKD. The CDR3 is made up of 15 amino acids. CDR3 sequence (DNA): TGTGCCATCAGCGGAAGCGGAATTCCCTACAATGAGCAGTTCTTC. Amino acid sequence: CAISGSGIPYNEQFF.

There are a few counts of this clone. It is unclear where the CDR3 begins or ends on the DNA, so no DNA is shown, and the CDR3 is as TCRdb lists it. The chain has TRBV7-9 and TRBJ2-7; the table gives TRBD1 as D, unverified against the DNA. Per the germline V gene, CDR1 is SEHNR and CDR2 is FQNEAQ (reference sequence). A total of 16 residues make up the CDR3, ends included. The CDR3 spells CASSFRGRDSPYEQYF.

Only a few counts were recorded for this clone. V and J are TRBV15 and TRBJ1-2; TRBD1 matches at 8 bases. V dropped 5 bases and J dropped 6; count of bases not matched to a gene: 11. This CDR3 has 15 residues. Germline V gene data show CDR1 as LNHNV and CDR2 as YYDKDF (reference sequence). This chain's CDR3 is CATSESTGAGDGYTF. The CDR3 nucleotides are TGTGCCACCAGCGAATCGACAGGGGCAGGTGATGGCTACACCTTC.

This clone appeared a few times. V is TRBV30 and J is TRBJ1-5, with D possibly matching TRBD1 (5 bases). The CDR3 loop spans 13 amino acids. V was cut by 2 bases and J by 6 bases, with 11 bases left in between. Germline V gives CDR1 GTSNPN, CDR2 SVGIG (reference sequence). The CDR3 sequence is CAWSYSQGQPQHF. CDR3 bases: TGTGCCTGGAGTTACTCCCAGGGTCAGCCCCAGCATTTT.

This clone turned up a few times. V is TRBV28 and J is TRBJ1-2; TRBD1 aligns across 7 bases. Germline V gives CDR1 MDHEN, CDR2 SYDVKM. This CDR3 spans 13 amino acids. V shed 6 bases, J shed 8 bases, and the junction held 9 bases outside the gene matches. DNA for the CDR3: TGTGCCAGCAGCCCAGACAGGGTGAAGGGCTACACCTTC. It is translated as CASSPDRVKGYTF.

This clone was seen only a few times. The gene calls are TRBV29-1 and TRBJ2-5; a possible D gene is TRBD1 (6 bases). The length of the CDR3 is 14 residues. Trimming stripped 5 bases from V and 5 bases from J, with 18 bases between. From germline, CDR1 is SQVTM and CDR2 ANQGSEA. The CDR3 loop is CSVIRGFLGETQYF. The CDR3 DNA is TGCAGCGTTATCAGGGGTTTTTTGGGGGAGACCCAGTACTTC.

There are a few counts of this clone. V and J are TRBV27 and TRBJ2-1; TRBD1 might be the D (6 bases). With 6 bases removed from V and 4 bases from J, the gap between germline ends came to 16 bases. Germline V gene sequence: CDR1 MNHEY, CDR2 SMNVEV (reference sequence). This CDR3 has 15 residues. CDR3: CASSPRQVTYNEQFF. CDR3 coding DNA: TGTGCCAGCAGCCCCCGACAGGTTACTTACAATGAGCAGTTCTTC.

This clone was counted a single time. The genes are TRBV7-2 and TRBJ1-1; 12 bases fit TRBD1. Germline CDR1 SGHTA, CDR2 FQGNSA. V shed 5 bases and J 5 bases; nucleotides not matched to a gene: 6. The CDR3 covers 15 residues. The chain's CDR3 is CASSTGDRGHTEAFF. The CDR3 DNA is TGTGCCAGCAGCACAGGGGACAGGGGGCATACTGAAGCTTTCTTT.

The genes are TRBV28 and TRBJ2-1; a possible D gene is TRBD1 (6 bases). Looked up from germline, CDR1 is MDHEN and CDR2 is SYDVKM. Trimming removed 6 bases at V and 5 bases at J, with 11 bases between. The length of the CDR3 is 13 residues. CDR3 loop: CASSSGQNNEQFF. CDR3 coding DNA: TGTGCCAGCAGCTCAGGACAGAACAATGAGCAGTTCTTC.

V gene TRBV7-9 combines with J gene TRBJ2-7, with D uncertain. Looked up from germline, CDR1 is SEHNR and CDR2 is FQNEAQ (reference sequence). CDR3 length: 13 amino acids. Deletions cut 1 base from V and 2 bases from J, with 6 bases between. CDR3 region: CASSLELAYEQYF. The CDR3 bases are TGTGCCAGCAGCTTAGAACTTGCCTACGAGCAGTACTTC. The full variable domain, rest sourced from reference TRBV7-9 and TRBJ2-7, is DTGVSQNPRHKITKRGQNVTFRCDPISEHNRLYWYRQTLGQGPEFLTYFQNEAQLEKSRLLSDRFSAERPKGSFSTLEIQRTEQGDSAMYLCASSLELAYEQYFGPGTRLTVT.